What follows are 18 T cell receptor beta chains derived from one specimen sequenced in a study of neurological immune-mediated disorders. MiXCR, applied by TCRdb to the 5' RACE reads, yields one record per CDR3 protein. The sample lists fewer than 75,000 distinct CDR3 sequences, around 3.7% occurring once. Sequenced sample: PBMCs. Receptor source: a man aged 35 to 55 with multiple sclerosis.

This clonotype appeared many times. The chain employs TRBV6-2 or TRBV6-3 and TRBJ1-1; D remains unclear. The V and J ends lost 6 bases and 8 bases respectively, with 16 bases between them. Germline assignment: CDR1 MNHEY and CDR2 SVGEGT. The CDR3 contains 13 residues. CDR3 region: CASSHPGFGEAFF. The CDR3, as DNA: TGTGCCAGCAGCCACCCGGGGTTCGGAGAAGCTTTCTTT.

This clonotype occurred many times. The chain carries TRBV6-1 and TRBJ2-3, with TRBD2 as a possible D gene (6 bases). Trimming removed 10 bases from V and 2 bases from J, with 13 bases in between. The CDR3 is made up of 13 amino acids. Germline V gene data show CDR1 as MNHNS and CDR2 as SASEGT. The CDR3 is CATRLVTTDTQYF. DNA for the CDR3: TGTGCCACCCGACTAGTTACCACAGATACGCAGTATTTT.

This clonotype has a count of ten or more. This chain links TRBV12-3 or TRBV12-4 with TRBJ2-5, with 10 positions matching TRBD2. J gave up 5 bases and V 4 bases, and 7 bases lay outside the gene matches. The CDR3 extends over 15 amino acids. The CDR3, as DNA: TGTGCCAGCAGTTCTACCTTAGCGGGGGGCGAGACCCAGTACTTC. Translated: CASSSTLAGGETQYF.

This clonotype was recorded many times. The chain links TRBV9 to TRBJ2-6; D unresolved. This CDR3 has 16 amino acids. The V gene lost 2 bases and the J gene lost 1 base, with 10 bases spanning the gap. Germline loops: CDR1 SGDLS, CDR2 YYNGEE. Here the CDR3 DNA reads TGTGCCAGCAGCGTCATAACCCCGTCTGGGGCCAACGTCCTGACTTTC. Its protein is CASSVITPSGANVLTF.

This clonotype was recorded many times. The J gene is TRBJ2-2, the V gene TRBV11-1; TRBD2 is a possible D gene (6 bases). The CDR3 is 14 amino acids. The germline V gene encodes CDR1 SGHAT and CDR2 FQDESV (reference sequence). The ends were cut back, 4 bases at V and 2 bases at J, with 8 bases in the middle. CDR3 bases: TGTGCCAGCAGCTCAGGGACTAACACCGGGGAGCTGTTTTTT. This encodes CASSSGTNTGELFF. Supplemented by reference TRBV11-1 and TRBJ2-2, the full variable domain reads EAEVAQSPRYKITEKSQAVAFWCDPISGHATLYWYRQILGQGPELLVQFQDESVVDDSQLPKDRFSAERLKGVDSTLKIQPAELGDSAMYLCASSSGTNTGELFFGEGSRLTVL.

This clonotype was detected ten times or more. This CDR3 reads CASSPSGYYGYTF. The CDR3 DNA reads TGTGCCAGCAGCCCCTCAGGGTACTATGGCTACACCTTC. The chain joins TRBV7-9 to TRBJ1-2, with D maybe TRBD1 (5 bases). Germline assignment: CDR1 SEHNR and CDR2 FQNEAQ (reference sequence). Trimming cost V 5 bases and J 3 bases, with 10 bases left between them. CDR3 length: 13 residues.

This clonotype was counted many times. This rearrangement joins TRBV7-2 to TRBJ1-3; the D gene is possibly TRBD1 (6 bases). With 7 bases removed from V and 5 bases from J, the gap between germline ends came to 18 bases. Germline V CDR1 and CDR2: SGHTA, FQGNSA. CDR3 length: 15 residues. The CDR3 region is CASTKQGFLRNTIYF. In nucleotides, the CDR3 is TGTGCCAGCACCAAACAGGGCTTTTTGCGAAACACCATATATTTT.

This clonotype was seen at least ten times. In nucleotides, the CDR3 is TGTGCCAGCAGTTACTCGGAAGGTGAAAAACTGTTTTTT. The encoded protein is CASSYSEGEKLFF. The J gene is TRBJ1-4, the V gene TRBV6-5; D is uncertain. The V end was cut by 0 bases, the J end by 7 bases, with 6 bases between. This CDR3 region has 13 residues. Germline CDR1 and CDR2: MNHEY and SVGAGI.

This clonotype was seen a few times. This CDR3 reads CASRSEAWDRVAFF. DNA of the CDR3: TGCGCCAGCAGGTCCGAAGCCTGGGACAGGGTAGCTTTCTTT. This chain uses TRBV5-1 with TRBJ1-1; 9 nucleotides line up with TRBD1. The germline gives CDR1 SGHRS, CDR2 YFSETQ. CDR3 length equals 14 residues. Trimming removed 5 bases from V and 10 bases from J; junction bases left unmatched: 12.

This clonotype was detected a few times. A read error may be the cause here, since a much bigger clone is one base away. The CDR3 sequence: CASSQGDTTYEQYF. The CDR3 DNA sequence: TGCGCCAGCAGCCAAGGGGACACAACCTACGAGCAGTACTTC. The chain uses TRBV5-1 and TRBJ2-7; TRBD1 might be the D (6 bases). Germline V gene sequence: CDR1 SGHRS, CDR2 YFSETQ. The V gene lost 4 bases and the J gene lost 2 bases, with 13 bases spanning the gap. This CDR3 is built from 14 residues.

This clonotype was counted ten times or more. The genes are TRBV29-1 and TRBJ2-2, with D hard to call. Germline assignment: CDR1 SQVTM and CDR2 ANQGSEA. The V end was cut by 7 bases, the J end by 0 bases, with 12 bases between. The CDR3 runs 14 residues. As DNA, the CDR3 is TGCAGCGCTGACGGTATATCGAACACCGGGGAGCTGTTTTTT. Translation gives CSADGISNTGELFF.

This clonotype was picked up many times. This rearrangement joins TRBV20-1 to TRBJ2-7; D perhaps matches TRBD1 (7 bases). The CDR3 runs 14 residues. CDR1 is DFQATT and CDR2 is SNEGSKA in the germline V gene (reference sequence). The V gene lost 5 bases and the J gene lost 3 bases, with 17 bases spanning the gap. For the CDR3, the DNA is TGCAGTGCTCCTTTACTAGCAGGGGGCTACGAGCAGTACTTC. Encoded protein: CSAPLLAGGYEQYF.

This clonotype was found many times. V gene TRBV3-1 combines with J gene TRBJ2-1, with D tentatively TRBD2 (5 bases). The V end lost 4 bases, the J end lost 9 bases, and 16 bases lay between the germline ends. The CDR3 spans 14 residues. Germline V CDR1 and CDR2: LGHDT, YNNKEL (reference sequence). For the CDR3, the DNA is TGTGCCAGCAGCCCCCCGCGGGCGTGGGGTGAGCAGTTCTTC. This translates into CASSPPRAWGEQFF.

The table lists this clonotype with many counts. The chain employs TRBV20-1 and TRBJ2-7; 9 bases fit TRBD2. Germline CDR1 reads DFQATT; CDR2 reads SNEGSKA (reference sequence). Trimming took 3 bases from V and 3 from J; bases not matched to a gene: 9. This CDR3 region has 15 residues. The CDR3 region has the DNA TGCAGTGCTAGTCGAAACCTAGCGGGGCTCTACGAGCAGTACTTC. The encoded protein is CSASRNLAGLYEQYF.

This chain links TRBV2 with TRBJ2-2; 8 bases are a match to TRBD2. This CDR3 contains 18 residues. Unmatched junction bases numbered 26, after V lost 10 bases and J lost 10 bases. CDR1 and CDR2 (germline): SNHLY, FYNNEI. Here the CDR3 reads CAITPQGLVGGRGAELFF. The DNA for the CDR3 is TGTGCCATTACGCCCCAGGGACTAGTGGGAGGTCGCGGCGCGGAGCTGTTTTTT.

This clonotype was picked up many times. V is TRBV4-1 and J is TRBJ1-1, with a tentative D call TRBD1 (5 bases). The germline V gene encodes CDR1 MGHRA and CDR2 YSYEKL. The CDR3 runs 16 residues. Trimming cost V 3 bases and J 1 base, with 15 bases left between them. CDR3 coding DNA: TGCGCCAGCAGCCACGCTCCGGGACGGTCGAACACTGAAGCTTTCTTT. This translates into CASSHAPGRSNTEAFF.

This clonotype was picked up a small number of times. The chain has TRBV5-1 and TRBJ2-7, with 10 bases lining up with TRBD1. The germline gives CDR1 SGHRS, CDR2 YFSETQ. V shed 4 bases, J shed 5 bases, and the junction held 9 bases outside the gene matches. The CDR3 is 15 amino acids. The CDR3 sequence: CASSPPTGTGDEQYF. As DNA, the CDR3 is TGCGCCAGCAGCCCCCCGACCGGGACAGGGGACGAGCAGTACTTC.

In its sample, this clonotype was seen many times. The V gene is TRBV15, the J gene TRBJ1-2, with D maybe TRBD1 (6 bases). V lost 5 bases, J lost 3 bases, and 13 bases lay in between. Per the germline V gene, CDR1 is LNHNV and CDR2 is YYDKDF (reference sequence). This CDR3 comprises 14 residues. CDR3 DNA sequence: TGTGCCACCAGCGGCGCAGGGGTTTACTATGGCTACACCTTC. Translated: CATSGAGVYYGYTF.